This T cell receptor (beta chain) was found in a study of cytomegalovirus exposure and HLA in healthy donors (dated by TCRdb to about 2017). Study-wide context: An earlier analysis of 550 to 700 of the donors reported more than 250 Gb of sequence data and 120 million or so unique TCR beta sequences from about 180 million T cells. The aim of the study was to test whether cataloging public T cell receptors could identify signatures of past pathogen exposure. To decide whether each TCR beta V gene segment behaved as functional or pseudogenic, an earlier analysis of approximately 590 of the donors relied on high-throughput TCR beta sequencing. Donor age, sex, ethnicity and CMV serostatus were compiled alongside the repertoire data. Because of strong linkage in the cohort, a few DR-DQ haplotypes were treated as single units for association and clustering. Along with the 666-subject first cohort, a separate validation cohort of over 90 different subjects was used. A later genetic analysis used genome-wide SNP genotypes for about 55% of the 666 donors, treating that subset as a discovery cohort. Among the roughly 400 genotyped donors, around 79% belonged to the genetic ancestry cluster associated with self-reported Caucasian donors. The study used immunosequencing to profile the T cell repertoires of approximately 690 subjects and linked those repertoires to cytomegalovirus serostatus. The number of donors typed differed by locus, with 629-630 for A, B, C, DRB1 and DQB1, around 500 for DQA1, 600 to 610 for DPA1, and approximately 470 for DPB1. The later analysis used no new phenotypic data to find candidate immune exposures, relying instead on TCR beta sequences and their occurrence across donors. Among some 400 genotyped donors of the cohort, an average of around 250,000 unique TCR beta nucleotide sequences was sequenced per donor, of which 15% to 20% were non-productive. HLA typing included class I and class II loci at four-digit resolution. To study patterns of TCR occurrence, a later analysis re-analyzed previously published TCR beta repertoires from 500 to 850 donors and added high-resolution HLA genotyping. Every repertoire in the discovery cohort had been generated on one and the same sequencing platform. Approximately 300 gigabases of sequencing data and around 85 million unique TCR sequences made up an early release that covered about 640 HLA-typed donors. To predict cytomegalovirus infection status, the study combined high-throughput TCR immunosequencing, statistical association of individual TCRs with disease status, and machine learning. Findings and caveats that apply to the study as a whole: In a later analysis, the rate of TCR association differed among HLA loci, with DRB1 alleles having the most associated TCRs and HLA-C alleles having the fewest. In a later analysis, around 15,000 TCR beta sequences were associated with specific HLA alleles at a false discovery rate of 0.05. Correlated functional status among segregating V segments might reflect linkage disequilibrium, but an unknown experimental factor could not be ruled out. The study gave a list of under 200 TCR beta chains associated with cytomegalovirus. In a later analysis, most CMV-associated TCR beta chains were found to appear HLA-restricted, with HLA associations seemingly driven largely by CMV exposure. A later analysis reported that several top co-occurrence clusters appeared linked to parvovirus B19, influenza, CMV and Epstein-Barr virus. A group of highly shared sequence variants was considered likely to be a technical artifact of the sequencing pipeline. This cohort had only TCR beta chains sequenced, and the lack of alpha or paired-chain data limited which features could be detected. In an earlier analysis of roughly 500 of the donors, most TCR beta V segments appeared in productive rearrangements about 87% or about 30% of the time, broadly matching IMGT annotations. Compared with equally common non-associated chains, HLA-associated TCR beta chains in a later analysis were more clonally expanded and had lower generation probabilities. Because HLA typing was unavailable for some donors at each locus, only the typed subset was used in association tests. The earlier analysis of approximately 560 of the donors excluded 15 to 20 rarely observed V segments, including chromosome 9 orphons, because counts were too low. Across donors, most TCR sequences were observed very rarely, whereas some public TCRs were present in many individuals. A further reported finding was that TCR beta sequences accurately predicted the HLA-A and HLA-B alleles for most subjects in the first cohort. An association between a missense DCLRE1C variant and V-gene and J-gene trimming of TCR beta chains was found in a later genetic analysis and replicated in an independent cohort. Some IMGT-functional V segments, including TRBV6-2 and TRBV6-3, could not be told apart with the 87-base-pair reads, so those segments were excluded. Three of the identified cytomegalovirus-associated TCR beta chains were confirmed in vitro to be specific for cytomegalovirus antigens. For the cohort, immune exposure information was limited to CMV serostatus. According to the authors, the approach could potentially be generalized to other disease states and immunological phenotypes. Strong co-occurrence of HLA alleles, especially DR and DQ, made assigning TCR associations to individual alleles difficult. Presence/absence analyses assumed roughly uniform sequencing depth across donors, an assumption that may not hold. Cytomegalovirus status was reported to be diagnosed by the classifier with high specificity and sensitivity in both the original and validation cohorts. According to a later genetic analysis, donors in an Asian-associated ancestry cluster had fewer N-insertions in productive TCRs than the approximately 630-donor mean.

The cohort comprised some 700 healthy bone marrow donors. Cohort members were all nominally healthy when sampled, although unrecorded immune exposures were likely present. The donor tested CMV seropositive and was one of the 289 seropositive cohort members. Every donor gave a peripheral blood sample, and the peripheral blood mononuclear cells from that sample were used for TCR beta sequencing. Genomic DNA was extracted from the blood cell samples with the Qiagen DNeasy Blood Extraction Kit. Comment on this clone: Its antigen target is currently unknown. Base-call qualities are not available, and no considerably larger clone is one nucleotide away.

Relative to germline, V is missing 1 base and J is missing 8 bases, with 13 bases of the junction outside any gene match. Taken from cysteine to phenylalanine, the CDR3 has 16 residues. Just CDR3 DNA is preserved here, 48 bases in frame from base 1. For CDR1 and CDR2, the germline V gene (reference sequence) lists GTSNPN and SVGIG. Library method: the immunoSEQ multiplex PCR assay. For the multiplex PCR, a mixture combining 60 forward primers for TCR Vbeta segments and 13 reverse primers for TCR Jbeta segments was used. The CDR3 region of rearranged TCR beta genes was amplified from genomic DNA by a multiplex PCR assay. The Illumina HiSeq System was used to sequence the amplified TCR beta libraries as 87-base-pair reads. As for the authors' bioinformatics: A later analysis counted tens of millions of unique TCR beta chains across the 550 to 750 repertoires, and around 9.9 million of these chains were shared by at least two donors. A nearest-neighbor algorithm error-corrected the raw reads and collapsed the reads into unique sequences, merging closely related sequences to remove PCR and sequencing errors. CDR3 sequences were aligned to IMGT reference sequences to assign V, D and J gene segments. For a sequence to be retained, at least a six-nucleotide match to both a V gene segment and a J gene segment was required. Rearrangements were classified as productive when the CDR3 lacked stop codons and remained in frame with V and J, and all other rearrangements were classified as non-productive. CDR3 was defined according to IMGT convention as the region running from the second conserved V-encoded cysteine to the conserved J-encoded phenylalanine. The earlier analysis of about 610 of the donors excluded any sequence lacking an unambiguous match to a single V gene segment. In an earlier analysis of a few hundred of the donors, V segments were called functional above 56.7% productive rearrangements and were called segregating when the between-donor standard deviation exceeded 5%. To diagnose cytomegalovirus status from the catalog of TCR beta chain sequences, a statistical classification framework was built. V and J gene assignment, in a later analysis, came from comparing TCR nucleotide sequences with IMGT/GENE-DB human TR gene sequences. In a later analysis, CDR3 sequences and most-parsimonious VDJ recombination scenarios were assigned using the TCRdist pipeline. In a later analysis, each TCR beta chain was defined by its CDR3 amino acid sequence together with its V-gene family, and reads without a unique V-gene family were excluded. A later analysis removed several hundred highly shared, low-generation-probability nucleotide sequences to deal with suspected cross-contamination and a sequencing artifact. In a later analysis, a clonal expansion index for each public chain was calculated from normalized within-repertoire ranks of inferred template counts. A later analysis computed generation probabilities with a VDJ recombination model fitted to out-of-frame rearrangements, and checked the results against IGoR. A later analysis scored TCR-TCR, TCR-HLA and TCR-CMV co-occurrence with hypergeometric tests, applying a repertoire-size bias correction to TCR pairs. A later analysis estimated false discovery rates by permuting HLA or CMV assignments 20 times. In a later analysis, co-occurring TCRs were grouped with DBSCAN, and TCRdist sequence similarity was added when clustering was performed within HLA-allele-positive subsets. Repertoires with fewer than 30,000 or more than 120,000 public chains were left out of co-occurrence clustering, as were about 5 repertoires with anomalous nucleotide sharing. TCRdb provides this immuneACCESS table in a form limited to in-frame rearrangements. Some clones are lacking; in checked studies, under half of them reflect an unresolved V gene, and why the rest are absent is not known. Clonal size and the V and J genes are those of that table, whereas D and trimming came from the DNA. A total of under 150,000 clones appear in this sample, around three quarters of them only once. Of the sample, around 7.1% falls within the top ten clones.

The chain joins TRBV30 to TRBJ1-4, and 7 junction bases match TRBD1. Sequenced sample: PBMCs. The receptor comes from a middle-aged woman in good health and CMV-seropositive. The CDR3 loop reads CAWSGPSRQGGEKLFF. The nucleotide sequence reads as follows: TGTGCCTGGAGTGGACCCTCACGACAGGGTGGCGAAAAACTGTTTTTT.